One T cell receptor (beta chain) is described in this entry. The data are from a study of blood T cell repertoires in COVID-19. V lost 5 bases and J 6 bases, leaving 15 bases between the germline ends. This CDR3 has 14 residues. Looked up from germline, CDR1 is SGHNT and CDR2 is YYREEE (reference sequence). Methods used by the authors: Quantification of nucleated cells was approximated via reference gene primer amplification. Method: immunoSEQ multiplex PCR; TCRdb's copy keeps in-frame clones and lacks some. The V and J calls and the clone size are those of that table, but D and trimming were determined from the DNA. The table lists about 190,000 clones, more than 85% of them singletons.

Sequencing input: peripheral blood. The gene calls are TRBV5-4 and TRBJ2-1, with D possibly being TRBD2 (5 bases). This sequence originates from a man aged 65 to 79 with active or convalescent COVID-19. DNA for the CDR3: TGTGCCAGCAGGAACCTTATAGGGAGCAATGAGCAGTTCTTC. Protein: CASRNLIGSNEQFF.